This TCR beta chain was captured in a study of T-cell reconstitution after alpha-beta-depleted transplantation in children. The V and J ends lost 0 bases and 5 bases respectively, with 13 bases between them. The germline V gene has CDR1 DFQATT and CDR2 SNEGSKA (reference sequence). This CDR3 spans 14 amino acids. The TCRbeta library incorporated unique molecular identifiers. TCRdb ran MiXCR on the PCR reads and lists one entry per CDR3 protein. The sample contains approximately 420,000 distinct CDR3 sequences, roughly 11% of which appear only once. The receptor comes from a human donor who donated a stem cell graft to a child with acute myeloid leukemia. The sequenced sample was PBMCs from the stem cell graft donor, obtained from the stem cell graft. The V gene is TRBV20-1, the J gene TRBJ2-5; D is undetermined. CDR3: CSARDLVGRETQYF. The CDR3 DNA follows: TGCAGTGCTAGAGATCTCGTAGGACGGGAGACCCAGTACTTC.